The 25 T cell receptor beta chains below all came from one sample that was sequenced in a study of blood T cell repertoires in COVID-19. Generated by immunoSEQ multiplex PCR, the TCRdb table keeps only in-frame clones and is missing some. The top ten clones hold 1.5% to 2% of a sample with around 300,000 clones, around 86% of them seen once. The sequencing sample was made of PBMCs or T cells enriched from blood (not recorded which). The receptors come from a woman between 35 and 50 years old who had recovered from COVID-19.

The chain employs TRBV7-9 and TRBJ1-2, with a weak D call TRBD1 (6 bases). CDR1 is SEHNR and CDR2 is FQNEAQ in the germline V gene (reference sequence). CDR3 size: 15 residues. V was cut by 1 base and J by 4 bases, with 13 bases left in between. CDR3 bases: TGTGCCAGCAGCTTAGAAGACAGGCGAACCTATGGCTACACCTTC. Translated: CASSLEDRRTYGYTF.

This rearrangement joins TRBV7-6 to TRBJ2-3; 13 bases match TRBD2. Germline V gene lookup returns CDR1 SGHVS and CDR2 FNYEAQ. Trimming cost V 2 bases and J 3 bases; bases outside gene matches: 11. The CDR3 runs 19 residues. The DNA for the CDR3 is TGTGCCAGCAGCTTATTAGGGACTAGCGGGGAATCTTTTACAGATACGCAGTATTTT. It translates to CASSLLGTSGESFTDTQYF.

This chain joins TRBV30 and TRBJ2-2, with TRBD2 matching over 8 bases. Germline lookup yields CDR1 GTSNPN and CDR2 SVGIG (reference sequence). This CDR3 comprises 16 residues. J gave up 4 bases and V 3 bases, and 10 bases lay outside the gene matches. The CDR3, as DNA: TGTGCCTGGAGCCCCGCGGGGGGCCTTAGCACCGGGGAGCTGTTTTTT. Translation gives CAWSPAGGLSTGELFF. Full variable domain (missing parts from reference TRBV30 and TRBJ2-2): SQTIHQWPATLVQPVGSPLSLECTVEGTSNPNLYWYRQAAGRGLQLLFYSVGIGQISSEVPQNLSASRPQDRQFILSSKKLLLSDSGFYLCAWSPAGGLSTGELFFGEGSRLTVL.

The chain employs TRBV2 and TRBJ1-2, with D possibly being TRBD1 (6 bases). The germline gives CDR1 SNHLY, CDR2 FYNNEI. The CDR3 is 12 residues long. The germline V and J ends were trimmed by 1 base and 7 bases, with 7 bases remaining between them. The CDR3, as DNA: TGTGCCAGCAGTGAAGTAGGGGGTGGCTACACCTTC. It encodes CASSEVGGGYTF.

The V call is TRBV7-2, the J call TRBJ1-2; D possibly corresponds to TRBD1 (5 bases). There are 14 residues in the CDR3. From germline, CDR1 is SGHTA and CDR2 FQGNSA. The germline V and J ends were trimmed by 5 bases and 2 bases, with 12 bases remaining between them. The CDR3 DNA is TGTGCCAGCAGCACGTCCGGGGGAAACTATGGCTACACCTTC. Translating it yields CASSTSGGNYGYTF.

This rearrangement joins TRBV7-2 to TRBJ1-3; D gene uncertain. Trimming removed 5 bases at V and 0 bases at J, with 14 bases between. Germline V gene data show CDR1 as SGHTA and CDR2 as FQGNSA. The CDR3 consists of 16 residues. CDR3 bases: TGTGCCAGCAGCCCCATGGCGGGATCCTCTGGAAACACCATATATTTT. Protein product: CASSPMAGSSGNTIYF.

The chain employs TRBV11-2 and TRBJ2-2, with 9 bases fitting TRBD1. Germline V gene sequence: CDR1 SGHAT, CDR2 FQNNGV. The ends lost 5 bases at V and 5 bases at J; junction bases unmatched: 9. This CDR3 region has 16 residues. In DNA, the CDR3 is TGTGCCAGCAGCGTAAGGGGTGGGACAGGGACCGGGGAGCTGTTTTTT. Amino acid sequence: CASSVRGGTGTGELFF.

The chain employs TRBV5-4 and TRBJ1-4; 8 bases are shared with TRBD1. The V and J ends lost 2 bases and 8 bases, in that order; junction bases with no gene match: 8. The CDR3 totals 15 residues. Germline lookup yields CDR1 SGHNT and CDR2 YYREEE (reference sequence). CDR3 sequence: CASSLTGTGLEKLFF. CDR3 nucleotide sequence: TGTGCCAGCAGCTTAACCGGGACAGGCCTCGAAAAACTGTTTTTT.

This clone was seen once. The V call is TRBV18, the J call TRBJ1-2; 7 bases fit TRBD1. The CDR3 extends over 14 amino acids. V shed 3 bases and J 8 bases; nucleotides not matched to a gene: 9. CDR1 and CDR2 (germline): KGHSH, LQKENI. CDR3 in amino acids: CASSPNDRARGYTF. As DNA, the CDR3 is TGTGCCAGCTCACCCAATGACAGGGCTCGCGGCTACACCTTC.

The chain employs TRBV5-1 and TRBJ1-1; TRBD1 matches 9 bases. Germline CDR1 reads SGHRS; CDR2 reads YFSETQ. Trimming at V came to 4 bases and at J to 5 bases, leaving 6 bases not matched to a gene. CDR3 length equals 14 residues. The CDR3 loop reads CASSLGQGQTEAFF. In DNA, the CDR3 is TGCGCCAGCAGCCTTGGACAGGGGCAGACTGAAGCTTTCTTT.

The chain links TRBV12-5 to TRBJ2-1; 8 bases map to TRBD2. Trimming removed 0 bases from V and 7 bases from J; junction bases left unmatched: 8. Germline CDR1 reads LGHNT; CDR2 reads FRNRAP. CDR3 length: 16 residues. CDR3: CASGLVFGRGQNEQFF. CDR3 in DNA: TGTGCTAGTGGTTTGGTTTTCGGGAGGGGCCAAAATGAGCAGTTCTTC. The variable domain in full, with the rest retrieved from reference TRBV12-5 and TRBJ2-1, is DARVTQTPRHKVTEMGQEVTMRCQPILGHNTVFWYRQTMMQGLELLAYFRNRAPLDDSGMPKDRFSAEMPDATLATLKIQPSEPRDSAVYFCASGLVFGRGQNEQFFGPGTRLTVL.

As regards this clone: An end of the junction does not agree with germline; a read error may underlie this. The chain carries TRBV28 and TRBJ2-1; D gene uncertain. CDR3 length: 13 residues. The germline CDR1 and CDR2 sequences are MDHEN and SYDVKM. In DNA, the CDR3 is TGTGCCAGCAGCCCCGGGTCAAGGCCGAAGACGGTCTTC. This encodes CASSPGSRPKTVF.

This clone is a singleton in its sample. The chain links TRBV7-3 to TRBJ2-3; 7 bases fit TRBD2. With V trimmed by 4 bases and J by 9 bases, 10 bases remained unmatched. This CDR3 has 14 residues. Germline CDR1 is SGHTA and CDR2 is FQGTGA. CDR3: CASSSGTTPVTQYF. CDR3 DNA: TGTGCCAGCAGCTCCGGGACTACCCCAGTGACGCAGTATTTT.

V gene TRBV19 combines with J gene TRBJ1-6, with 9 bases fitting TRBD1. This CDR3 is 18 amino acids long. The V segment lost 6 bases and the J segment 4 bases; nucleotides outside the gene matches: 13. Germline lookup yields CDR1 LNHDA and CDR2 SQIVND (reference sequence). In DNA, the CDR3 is TGTGCCAGTAGCCGTACCGGGACAGGGATCTTGTATAATTCACCCCTCCACTTT. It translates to CASSRTGTGILYNSPLHF.

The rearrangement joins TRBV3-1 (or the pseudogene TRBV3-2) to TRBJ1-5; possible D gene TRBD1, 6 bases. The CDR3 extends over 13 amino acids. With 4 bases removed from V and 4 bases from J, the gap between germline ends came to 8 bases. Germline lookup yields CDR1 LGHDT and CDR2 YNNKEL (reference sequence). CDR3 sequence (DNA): TGTGCCAGCAGCCCTACAGGGAATCAGCCCCAGCATTTT. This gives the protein CASSPTGNQPQHF.

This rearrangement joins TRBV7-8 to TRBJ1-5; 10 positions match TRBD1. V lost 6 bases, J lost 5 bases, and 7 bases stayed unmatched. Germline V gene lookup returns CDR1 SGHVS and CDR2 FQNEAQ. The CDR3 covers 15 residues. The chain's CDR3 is CASRGTGVGDQPQHF. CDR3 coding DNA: TGTGCCAGCAGGGGGACAGGGGTGGGCGATCAGCCCCAGCATTTT.

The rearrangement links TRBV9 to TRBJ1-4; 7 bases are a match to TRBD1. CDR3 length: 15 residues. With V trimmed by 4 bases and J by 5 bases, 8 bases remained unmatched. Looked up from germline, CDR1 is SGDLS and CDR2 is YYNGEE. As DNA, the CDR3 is TGTGCCAGCAGCCCCACGGGGACAGTGAATGAAAAACTGTTTTTT. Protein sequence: CASSPTGTVNEKLFF.

CDR3 protein: CASSPAPNRDTGELFF. CDR3 bases: TGTGCCAGCAGCCCTGCCCCTAACAGGGATACCGGGGAGCTGTTTTTT. The chain employs TRBV7-3 and TRBJ2-2, with D possibly TRBD1 on 6 matching bases. Trimming removed 5 bases from V and 5 bases from J, with 18 bases in between. The CDR3 is 16 amino acids. From germline, CDR1 is SGHTA and CDR2 FQGTGA. The variable domain in full, completed from reference TRBV7-3 and TRBJ2-2, reads GAGVSQTPSNKVTEKGKYVELRCDPISGHTALYWYRQSLGQGPEFLIYFQGTGAADDSGLPNDRFFAVRPEGSVSTLKIQRTERGDSAVYLCASSPAPNRDTGELFFGEGSRLTVL.

CDR3 nucleotide sequence: TGTGCTAGTGGCTTCACAGGGAACCAAGAGACCCAGTACTTC. The encoded protein is CASGFTGNQETQYF. The V call is TRBV12-5, the J call TRBJ2-5; the D gene is possibly TRBD1 (6 bases). Germline V lookup: CDR1 LGHNT, CDR2 FRNRAP. The CDR3 length is 14 residues. V was shortened by 6 bases and J by 0 bases, with 11 bases between the two germline ends.

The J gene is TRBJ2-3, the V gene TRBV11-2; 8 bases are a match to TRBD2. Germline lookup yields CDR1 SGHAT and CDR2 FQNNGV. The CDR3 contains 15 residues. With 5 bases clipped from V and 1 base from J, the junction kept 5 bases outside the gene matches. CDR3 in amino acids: CASSPTGGGTDTQYF. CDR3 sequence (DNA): TGTGCCAGCAGCCCAACGGGGGGGGGCACAGATACGCAGTATTTT.

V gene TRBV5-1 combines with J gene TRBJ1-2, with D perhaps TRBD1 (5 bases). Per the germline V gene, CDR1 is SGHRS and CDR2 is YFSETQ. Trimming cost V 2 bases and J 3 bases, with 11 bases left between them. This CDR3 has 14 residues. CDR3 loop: CASSFRTTDYGYTF. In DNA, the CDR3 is TGCGCCAGCAGCTTTAGGACAACTGACTATGGCTACACCTTC.

The CDR3 bases are TGTGCCAGCAGTCTACGTAGGACAGGGGGCTACGAGCAGTACTTC. It translates to CASSLRRTGGYEQYF. The V and J genes are TRBV11-1 and TRBJ2-7; 10 bases map to TRBD1. Germline CDR1 is SGHAT and CDR2 is FQDESV (reference sequence). CDR3 length equals 15 residues. V lost 6 bases to trimming and J lost 3 bases; unmatched junction nucleotides: 8. Full variable domain (remainder filled in from reference TRBV11-1 and TRBJ2-7): EAEVAQSPRYKITEKSQAVAFWCDPISGHATLYWYRQILGQGPELLVQFQDESVVDDSQLPKDRFSAERLKGVDSTLKIQPAELGDSAMYLCASSLRRTGGYEQYFGPGTRLTVT.

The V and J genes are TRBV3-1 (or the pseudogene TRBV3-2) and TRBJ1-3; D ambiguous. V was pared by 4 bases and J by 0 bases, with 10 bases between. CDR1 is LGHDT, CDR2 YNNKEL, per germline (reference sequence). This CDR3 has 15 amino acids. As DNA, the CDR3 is TGTGCCAGCAGCCGTACAGTGAGCTCTGGAAACACCATATATTTT. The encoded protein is CASSRTVSSGNTIYF.

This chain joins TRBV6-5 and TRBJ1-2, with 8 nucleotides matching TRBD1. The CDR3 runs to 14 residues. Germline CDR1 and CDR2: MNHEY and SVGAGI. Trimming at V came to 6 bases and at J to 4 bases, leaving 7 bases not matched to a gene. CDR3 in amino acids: CASRAADRVYGYTF. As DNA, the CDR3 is TGTGCCAGCAGGGCAGCGGACAGGGTCTATGGCTACACCTTC.

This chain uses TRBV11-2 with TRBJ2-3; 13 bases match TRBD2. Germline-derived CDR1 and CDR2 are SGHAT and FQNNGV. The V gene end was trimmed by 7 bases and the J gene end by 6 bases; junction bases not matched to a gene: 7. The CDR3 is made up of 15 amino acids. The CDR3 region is CASTLLAGGRDTQYF. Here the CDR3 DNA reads TGTGCCAGCACCCTACTAGCGGGGGGGCGTGATACGCAGTATTTT.